The 19 T cell receptor beta chains given below trace back to one sample, sequenced in a study of shared clonotypes between healthy human individuals. Only in-frame clones appear in the TCRdb table, and some are missing; sequencing was by immunoSEQ multiplex PCR. There are millions of clones in the sample; 80% to 95% occur only once, and 0.3% to 0.4% lies in the top ten. Sequencing was carried out using naive CD4+ T cells from PBMCs. The subset here: CD45RA+ positively selected. These receptors were collected from a man aged 18-30 years in good health. Some clones in this sample may be carry-over from other donors' samples.

V and J are TRBV6-1 and TRBJ1-6; 8 positions agree with TRBD1. J lost 7 bases, V lost 7 bases, and 12 bases had no gene match. CDR1 is MNHNS, CDR2 SASEGT, per germline. The CDR3 is made up of 16 amino acids. Here the CDR3 reads CASNDPRQGTNSPLHF. In DNA, the CDR3 is TGTGCCAGCAATGACCCACGACAGGGGACAAATTCACCCCTCCACTTT.

The chain recombines TRBV6-1 with TRBJ2-7; 10 nucleotides line up with TRBD1. V shed 5 bases and J 5 bases; nucleotides not matched to a gene: 9. The CDR3 contains 15 residues. CDR1 and CDR2 from the germline V gene are MNHNS and SASEGT. CDR3 sequence (DNA): TGTGCCAGCAGTCCCTGGGACAGGGGCAATGACGAGCAGTACTTC. This gives the protein CASSPWDRGNDEQYF.

The chain links TRBV5-3 to TRBJ2-7, with D perhaps TRBD2 (5 bases). TRBV5-3 is treated as an ORF (open reading frame) with a function not yet certain. CDR3 length: 15 residues. The germline V and J ends were trimmed by 3 bases and 3 bases, with 16 bases remaining between them. The CDR3 loop is CARSSTKERDYEQYF. The DNA for the CDR3 is TGTGCCAGAAGCTCTACCAAAGAGAGGGACTACGAGCAGTACTTC.

V and J are TRBV5-4 and TRBJ2-3; TRBD2 matches 7 bases. CDR3 length equals 14 residues. The trim removed 4 bases at V and 2 bases at J, leaving 4 bases unmatched. Germline V lookup: CDR1 SGHNT, CDR2 YYREEE (reference sequence). The CDR3 here is CASSLSGVTDTQYF. For the CDR3, the DNA is TGTGCCAGCAGCCTCAGCGGGGTCACAGATACGCAGTATTTT.

The V and J genes are TRBV4-1 and TRBJ2-7; a possible D gene is TRBD2 (6 bases). CDR1 and CDR2 (germline): MGHRA, YSYEKL. V lost 4 bases and J 4 bases, leaving 11 bases between the germline ends. This CDR3 is 13 amino acids long. The CDR3 loop is CASSPGREYEQYF. CDR3 DNA: TGCGCCAGCAGCCCCGGTCGGGAGTACGAGCAGTACTTC.

The rearrangement links TRBV10-1 to TRBJ2-2; no definite D call. The CDR3 is 14 amino acids. The germline V and J ends were trimmed by 3 bases and 1 base, with 6 bases remaining between them. Per the germline V gene, CDR1 is WNHNN and CDR2 is SYGVQD (reference sequence). Here the CDR3 reads CASSEEWNTGELFF. The CDR3 bases are TGCGCCAGCAGTGAAGAGTGGAACACCGGGGAGCTGTTTTTT.

The chain employs TRBV7-2 and TRBJ1-1; perhaps TRBD1 as D (5 bases). This CDR3 comprises 15 residues. Germline V lookup: CDR1 SGHTA, CDR2 FQGNSA. The V end was cut by 5 bases, the J end by 5 bases, with 18 bases between. The CDR3 nucleotides read TGTGCCAGCAGCCCTCCTGGGGCAGGATATACTGAAGCTTTCTTT. Protein product: CASSPPGAGYTEAFF. The full variable domain, completed using reference TRBV7-2 and TRBJ1-1, is GAGVSQSPSNKVTEKGKDVELRCDPISGHTALYWYRQSLGQGLEFLIYFQGNSAPDKSGLPSDRFSAERTGGSVSTLTIQRTQQEDSAVYLCASSPPGAGYTEAFFGQGTRLTVV.

The rearrangement links TRBV6-5 to TRBJ2-1; perhaps TRBD2 as D (5 bases). CDR1 is MNHEY and CDR2 is SVGAGI in the germline V gene. The CDR3 is 15 residues long. Trimming removed 5 bases at V and 9 bases at J, with 20 bases between. The CDR3 region is CASSPDPARGGEQFF. DNA of the CDR3: TGTGCCAGCAGTCCCGACCCCGCCCGGGGTGGTGAGCAGTTCTTC.

The chain recombines TRBV7-2 with TRBJ1-2, with D possibly being TRBD1 (5 bases). V lost 6 bases, J lost 2 bases, and 22 bases lay in between. Per germline, CDR1 SGHTA and CDR2 FQGNSA. CDR3 size: 17 residues. The CDR3, as DNA: TGTGCCAGCAGTCCAATCCGGGACGCCAGTACCAACTATGGCTACACCTTC. Translating gives CASSPIRDASTNYGYTF.

This rearrangement joins TRBV5-6 to TRBJ1-2; TRBD1 might be the D (5 bases). The CDR3 covers 16 residues. Germline V gene data show CDR1 as SGHDT and CDR2 as YYEEEE. V shed 4 bases and J shed 4 bases, with 20 bases lying between them. The CDR3 sequence is CASSPTLAGPSYGYTF. CDR3 coding DNA: TGTGCCAGCAGCCCCACCTTGGCGGGGCCCAGCTATGGCTACACCTTC.

The chain employs TRBV7-9 and TRBJ2-1; 7 nucleotides align to TRBD2. Germline lookup yields CDR1 SEHNR and CDR2 FQNEAQ (reference sequence). The CDR3 totals 19 residues. V trimming: 4 bases; J trimming: 0 bases; junction bases outside the gene matches: 15. The CDR3 sequence: CASSSAPQAGTSSYNEQFF. CDR3 nucleotide sequence: TGTGCCAGCAGCTCAGCCCCCCAAGCGGGGACCAGCTCCTACAATGAGCAGTTCTTC.

This clone was seen only once. The V gene is TRBV7-3, the J gene TRBJ2-3; D remains ambiguous. V lost 5 bases and J lost 8, with 14 bases in between. The CDR3 covers 13 residues. CDR1 is SGHTA, CDR2 FQGTGA, per germline. The DNA for the CDR3 is TGTGCCAGCAGCCTCCAGACCCCGGGTACGCAGTATTTT. It encodes CASSLQTPGTQYF.

The chain recombines TRBV10-1 with TRBJ1-1; no clear D. Trimming cost V 6 bases and J 3 bases, with 11 bases left between them. The germline V gene has CDR1 WNHNN and CDR2 SYGVQD (reference sequence). The CDR3 runs to 13 residues. The DNA of the CDR3 is TGCGCCAGCAGGTCTCTTGGGGACACTGAAGCTTTCTTT. Amino acids: CASRSLGDTEAFF.

The chain couples TRBV4-3 to TRBJ2-1; D gene uncertain. Trimming took 0 bases from V and 5 from J, leaving 11 bases between them. The CDR3 consists of 15 residues. Per germline, CDR1 LGHNA and CDR2 YSLEER. This chain's CDR3 is CASSQDPHPNNEQFF. Here the CDR3 DNA reads TGCGCCAGCAGCCAAGATCCTCACCCCAACAATGAGCAGTTCTTC.

The J gene is TRBJ1-1, the V gene TRBV5-1; no definite D call. This CDR3 spans 13 amino acids. Germline V CDR1 and CDR2: SGHRS, YFSETQ. V gave up 2 bases and J gave up 1 base, with 6 bases separating them. This CDR3 is CASSFTANTEAFF. The CDR3 DNA sequence: TGCGCCAGCAGCTTTACAGCGAACACTGAAGCTTTCTTT.

This clone was detected once. The rearrangement links TRBV27 to TRBJ1-5, with D possibly being TRBD1 (5 bases). The germline V gene has CDR1 MNHEY and CDR2 SMNVEV (reference sequence). V lost 4 bases and J lost 4, with 14 bases in between. This CDR3 comprises 15 residues. This chain's CDR3 is CASSYRGVDNQPQHF. CDR3 in DNA: TGTGCCAGCAGTTATAGGGGTGTAGATAATCAGCCCCAGCATTTT.

V and J are TRBV27 and TRBJ1-1; 10 positions agree with TRBD1. CDR1 MNHEY and CDR2 SMNVEV come from the germline V gene (reference sequence). V gave up 5 bases and J gave up 0 bases; unmatched junction bases: 18. This CDR3 contains 20 residues. DNA of the CDR3: TGTGCCAGCAGTCGGGCAATCCGGGACAGGGGACCCAGCTTGAACACTGAAGCTTTCTTT. Encoded protein: CASSRAIRDRGPSLNTEAFF.

The chain uses TRBV7-9 and TRBJ2-1; D remains unclear. Trimming cost V 5 bases and J 2 bases, with 19 bases left between them. CDR1 SEHNR and CDR2 FQNEAQ come from the germline V gene (reference sequence). The CDR3 is 17 amino acids. Here the CDR3 reads CASSPRAASGPYNEQFF. The CDR3 DNA reads as TGTGCCAGCAGCCCAAGGGCCGCTTCAGGCCCCTACAATGAGCAGTTCTTC. Supplemented by reference TRBV7-9 and TRBJ2-1, the full variable domain reads DTGVSQNPRHKITKRGQNVTFRCDPISEHNRLYWYRQTLGQGPEFLTYFQNEAQLEKSRLLSDRFSAERPKGSFSTLEIQRTEQGDSAMYLCASSPRAASGPYNEQFFGPGTRLTVL.

The chain is built from TRBV7-9 and TRBJ2-7; 9 bases match TRBD1. This CDR3 has 19 residues. V lost 4 bases to trimming and J lost 5 bases; unmatched junction nucleotides: 21. Germline values: CDR1 SEHNR, CDR2 FQNEAQ (reference sequence). The CDR3 region is CASSSPPDRGMSGDHEQYF. The CDR3 DNA sequence: TGTGCCAGCAGCTCCCCCCCGGACAGGGGCATGAGCGGAGACCACGAGCAGTACTTC.